This section outlines one T cell receptor beta chain sequence together with its context. CDR3 length: 12 residues. The germline gives CDR1 SGHDT, CDR2 YYEEEE. V lost 1 base and J 11 bases, leaving 12 bases between the germline ends. The source of the sample is a study of blood T cell repertoires in COVID-19. Study processing details: Estimated nucleated cell counts came from reference gene primer amplification. Only in-frame clones appear in the TCRdb table, and some are missing; sequencing was by immunoSEQ multiplex PCR. D and trimming come from the DNA, and the V and J calls and clone size come from that table. The sample yields about 360,000 clones, approximately 86% seen once. Seattle patients were enrolled while actively infected and followed longitudinally.

The chain carries TRBV5-6 and TRBJ1-1; D not resolved. Sequencing used peripheral blood. This TCR derives from a woman in her fifties or sixties with COVID-19, enrolled during active disease. The CDR3 loop reads CASSLMESGAFF. In nucleotides, the CDR3 is TGTGCCAGCAGCTTGATGGAGAGCGGCGCTTTCTTT. Full variable domain (remainder filled in from reference TRBV5-6 and TRBJ1-1): DAGVTQSPTHLIKTRGQQVTLRCSPKSGHDTVSWYQQALGQGPQFIFQYYEEEERQRGNFPDRFSGHQFPNYSSELNVNALLLGDSALYLCASSLMESGAFFGQGTRLTVV.